The rows below give T cell receptor beta chains drawn from one sample of a study of blood T cell repertoires in COVID-19. Generated by immunoSEQ multiplex PCR, the TCRdb table keeps only in-frame clones and is missing some. The sample holds about 380,000 clones, 85% seen once. What was sequenced was peripheral blood. These receptors were obtained from a woman aged 18-30 years with acute or convalescent COVID-19. Each CDR3 is given with its conserved first and last residue. Each record gives: D gene, CDR3 length, clone size, J gene, V gene, CDR3 protein, CDR3 DNA. A D gene is named only where the DNA matches it firmly. Clone size is shown for a subset of rows, as once, few, many or a class of expanded clone.

-	19	-	TRBJ1-1	TRBV3-1/TRBV3-2	CASSQGNTRGSRRDTEAFF	TGTGCCAGCAGCCAAGGTAATACCAGGGGTTCGCGAAGGGACACTGAAGCTTTCTTT
TRBD2	12	-	TRBJ2-3	TRBV7-3	CASSLREGTQYF	TGTGCCAGCAGCTTAAGGGAGGGTACGCAGTATTTT
-	15	-	TRBJ1-1	TRBV5-6	CASSRQGWGGTEAFF	TGTGCCAGCAGCCGTCAAGGGTGGGGGGGGACTGAAGCTTTCTTT
-	13	-	TRBJ2-7	TRBV19	CASSIQVSYEQYF	TGTGCCAGTAGTATACAGGTATCCTACGAGCAGTACTTC
TRBD2	15	-	TRBJ2-7	TRBV11-1	CASSLTSGVSYEQYF	TGTGCCAGCAGCTTGACTAGCGGAGTCTCCTACGAGCAGTACTTC
-	14	-	TRBJ1-6	TRBV6-1	CASSDRSLNSPLHF	TGTGCCAGCAGTGATCGGAGCCTTAATTCACCCCTCCACTTT
-	10	-	TRBJ1-2	TRBV2	CASSPYGYTF	TGTGCCAGCAGTCCATATGGCTACACCTTC
TRBD2	19	once	TRBJ2-1	TRBV7-8	CASSLGGTSGRVRPNEQFF	TGTGCCAGCAGCTTAGGGGGGACTAGCGGGAGGGTCCGTCCCAATGAGCAGTTCTTC
-	15	once	TRBJ2-6	TRBV6-5	CASRETGSGANVLTF	TGTGCCAGCAGGGAGACAGGTTCTGGGGCCAACGTCCTGACTTTC
-	19	once	TRBJ1-5	TRBV9	CASSLFPPAGTRSDQPQHF	TGTGCCAGCAGCCTCTTCCCCCCAGCCGGGACACGATCGGATCAGCCCCAGCATTTT
TRBD2	15	few	TRBJ2-7	TRBV7-6	CASSPGLASFYEQYF	TGTGCCAGCAGCCCGGGACTAGCGAGTTTCTACGAGCAGTACTTC
TRBD1	15	-	TRBJ1-5	TRBV5-1	CASSSGTGANQPQHF	TGCGCCAGCAGCTCCGGGACAGGCGCTAATCAGCCCCAGCATTTT
TRBD1	16	-	TRBJ1-2	TRBV19	CASNLSGTDRMDGYTF	TGTGCCAGTAACCTCTCCGGGACAGACCGTATGGATGGCTACACCTTC
-	16	-	TRBJ2-6	TRBV2	CASSEARSSGANVLTF	TGTGCCAGCAGTGAAGCGCGGTCCTCTGGGGCCAACGTCCTGACTTTC
TRBD1	15	-	TRBJ2-1	TRBV28	CASSSGTGLYNEQFF	TGTGCCAGCAGTTCCGGGACAGGGTTATACAATGAGCAGTTCTTC
-	14	-	TRBJ2-2	TRBV2	CASSGPPNTGELFF	TGTGCCAGCAGTGGGCCACCCAACACCGGGGAGCTGTTTTTT
-	15	once	TRBJ1-1	TRBV7-8	CASSVRDGMNTEAFF	TGTGCCAGCAGCGTGCGGGACGGAATGAACACTGAAGCTTTCTTT
-	14	-	TRBJ2-7	TRBV5-1	CASSLGESTYEQYF	TGCGCCAGCAGCTTGGGTGAGTCAACCTACGAGCAGTACTTC
TRBD1	14	-	TRBJ2-2	TRBV5-5	CASSFTGVTGELFF	TGTGCCAGCAGCTTCACAGGGGTCACCGGGGAGCTGTTTTTT
-	15	-	TRBJ2-1	TRBV24-1	CATSGGPSSYNEQFF	TGTGCCACCAGTGGCGGGCCGAGCTCCTACAATGAGCAGTTCTTC
TRBD2	14	-	TRBJ2-1	TRBV29-1	CSTERLAGAGEQFF	TGCAGCACCGAGAGACTAGCGGGAGCGGGTGAGCAGTTCTTC
-	15	-	TRBJ2-2	TRBV14	CASSHWPYNTGELFF	TGTGCCAGCAGCCACTGGCCATATAACACCGGGGAGCTGTTTTTT
-	11	-	TRBJ2-7	TRBV28	CASSADYEQYF	TGTGCCAGCAGTGCAGACTACGAGCAGTACTTC
-	16	once	TRBJ2-1	TRBV7-9	CASSFLSGPTQNEQFF	TGTGCCAGCAGCTTCCTTAGCGGTCCGACTCAGAATGAGCAGTTCTTC
-	14	-	TRBJ2-2	TRBV7-9	CASTIREDTGELFF	TGTGCCAGCACCATACGGGAAGACACCGGGGAGCTGTTTTTT
-	15	-	TRBJ1-2	TRBV19	CASSTSLGGAYGYTF	TGTGCCAGTAGTACCTCCCTGGGGGGGGCGTATGGCTACACCTTC
-	15	-	TRBJ2-7	TRBV21-1	CASSKAMNLPYEQYF	TGTGCCAGCAGCAAAGCGATGAACTTACCCTACGAGCAGTACTTC
-	15	-	TRBJ2-6	TRBV7-9	CASSFRGSGANVLTF	TGTGCCAGCAGCTTCCGGGGATCTGGGGCCAACGTCCTGACTTTC
-	16	few	TRBJ2-5	TRBV14	CASSHGSGQYIETQYF	TGTGCCAGCAGCCATGGGTCCGGACAGTACATAGAGACCCAGTACTTC